This T cell receptor (beta chain) was captured by sequencing in a study of human T cells and chemical hapten exposure. Study-level findings and limits: As patch test score rose, PT1 expanded TCR counts tended to rise as well.

Between the trimmed V and J ends, which lost 6 bases and 4 bases, there was a span of 12 bases. The CDR3 extends over 13 amino acids. Time point defined: patch test 2, 6 weeks after DPC sensitization. Described treatment: therapeutic diphenylcyclopropenone sensitization with weekly scalp DPC. Unique molecular identifiers were affixed to discrete cDNA molecules within the library. Authors' processing steps: Ranging from roughly 23,224 to 750,000, TCR counts per sample had a median value of 95,638. TCRdb itself ran the RACE reads through MiXCR, one entry per CDR3 protein. TCRdb, not the authors, supplied the V and J calls. The table has approximately 120,000 distinct CDR3 sequences, 9.2% seen once; the top ten hold around 3.1%. This clonotype was picked up many times. Its antigen is still unknown.

The clonotype comes from a woman in her thirties or forties with alopecia areata. Some clones in this sample may be carry-over from other donors' samples. This sample comprised whole blood, obtained in connection with sensitization to the hapten diphenylcyclopropenone (DPC). The V call is TRBV12-3 or TRBV12-4, the J call TRBJ1-1; weak D call: TRBD1 (5 bases). CDR3 sequence (DNA): TGTGCCAGCAGCCGGGACGTGGGCACTGAAGCTTTCTTT. It encodes CASSRDVGTEAFF.